The present entry profiles one TCR beta chain with its context. Its specificity is unknown. This same CDR3 is encoded by further DNA sequences in the sample. The CDR3 is 13 amino acids. V dropped 5 bases and J dropped 1 base, with 9 bases sitting between them. Germline V gene lookup returns CDR1 MNHEY and CDR2 SVGAGI. The data stem from a study of T cell responses to AZD1222 COVID-19 vaccine. Overall study findings and caveats: White British people made up most donors, females outnumbered males, and clonal diversity was possibly underestimated. Just six AZD1222 recipients were seropositive at baseline. Vaccination with two AZD1222 doses was followed by a rise in Spike-specific TCR breadth and depth. Per reports, nearly half of all spike-specific TCRs target regions that are unmutated in variants.

Only in-frame clones appear in the TCRdb table, and some are missing; sequencing was by immunoSEQ multiplex PCR. The sample shows over 100,000 clones, 92% of them seen only once. The rearrangement uses TRBV6-5 and TRBJ2-7; a possible D gene is TRBD1 (6 bases). The sequence was obtained from an adult in good health. The source was peripheral blood, collected on day 0 of AZD1222 vaccination. The DNA of the CDR3 is TGTGCCAGCAGTCCTGGACAGTCCTACGAGCAGTACGTC. Protein sequence: CASSPGQSYEQYV.